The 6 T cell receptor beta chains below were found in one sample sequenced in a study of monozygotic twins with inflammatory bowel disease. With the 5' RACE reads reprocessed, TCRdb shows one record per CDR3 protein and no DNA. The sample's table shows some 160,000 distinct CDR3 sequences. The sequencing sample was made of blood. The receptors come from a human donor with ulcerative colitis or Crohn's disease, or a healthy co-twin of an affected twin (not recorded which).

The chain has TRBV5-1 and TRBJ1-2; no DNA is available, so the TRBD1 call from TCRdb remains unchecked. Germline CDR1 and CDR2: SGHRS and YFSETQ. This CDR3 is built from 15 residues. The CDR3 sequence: CASSPEDSLYYGYTF.

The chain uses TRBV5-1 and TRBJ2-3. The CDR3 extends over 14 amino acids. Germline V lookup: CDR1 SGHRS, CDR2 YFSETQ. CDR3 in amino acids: CASTPAHRADTQYF.

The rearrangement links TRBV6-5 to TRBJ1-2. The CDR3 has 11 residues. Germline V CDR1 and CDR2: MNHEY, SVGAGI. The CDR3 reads CASSYGAGYTF.

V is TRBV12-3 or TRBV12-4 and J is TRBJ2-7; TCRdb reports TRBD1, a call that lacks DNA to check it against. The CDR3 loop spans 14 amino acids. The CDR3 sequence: CASSLRGQAYEQYF.

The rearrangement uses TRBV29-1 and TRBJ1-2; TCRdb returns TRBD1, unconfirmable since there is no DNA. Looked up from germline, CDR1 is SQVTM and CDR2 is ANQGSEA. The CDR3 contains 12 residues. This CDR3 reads CSASADRAGGTF.

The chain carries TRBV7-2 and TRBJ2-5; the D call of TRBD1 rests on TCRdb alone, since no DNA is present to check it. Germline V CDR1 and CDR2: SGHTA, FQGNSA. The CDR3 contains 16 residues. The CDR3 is CASSLGGQGGAETQYF.